This entry is about one T cell receptor (beta chain). The protocol was immunoSEQ multiplex PCR, while the TCRdb copy is restricted to in-frame clones and leaves out a portion. The sample lists just under 65,000 clones, about nine tenths seen once, with around 1.7% in the top ten. This record belongs to a study of graft-versus-host responses after intestinal transplantation. Graft samples were processed, releasing intraepithelial and lamina propria lymphocytes. Germline CDR1 MDHEN, CDR2 SYDVKM. Trimming removed 4 bases from V and 7 bases from J; junction bases left unmatched: 0. The CDR3 is 12 amino acids.

Here the sequenced sample was ileum tissue, taken 350 to 400 days after transplant. This rearrangement joins TRBV28 to TRBJ2-7, with TRBD2 matching 11 bases. The clonotype comes from a human patient who received an intestinal transplant, so some T cells may come from the graft donor. CDR3 protein: CASSSSGREQYF. The CDR3 DNA is TGTGCCAGCAGTTCTAGCGGGAGGGAGCAGTACTTC.